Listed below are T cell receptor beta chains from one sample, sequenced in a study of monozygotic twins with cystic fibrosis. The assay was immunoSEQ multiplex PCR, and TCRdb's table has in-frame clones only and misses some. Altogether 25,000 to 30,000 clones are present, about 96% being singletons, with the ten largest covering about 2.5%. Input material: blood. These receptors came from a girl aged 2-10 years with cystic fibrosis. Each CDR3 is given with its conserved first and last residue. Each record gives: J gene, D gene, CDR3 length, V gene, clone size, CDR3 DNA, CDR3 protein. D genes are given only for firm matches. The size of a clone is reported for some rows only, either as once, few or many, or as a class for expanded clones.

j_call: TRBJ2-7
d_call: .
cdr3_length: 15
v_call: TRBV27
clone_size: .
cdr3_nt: TGTGCCACCGCCCGTCCGGGACTTCACAGCTACGAGCAGTACTTC
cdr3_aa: CATARPGLHSYEQYF

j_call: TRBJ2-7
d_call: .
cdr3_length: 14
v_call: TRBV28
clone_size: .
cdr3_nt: TGTGCCAGCAGTTTTTCGGGAGCTGGTTACGAGCAGTACTTC
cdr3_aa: CASSFSGAGYEQYF

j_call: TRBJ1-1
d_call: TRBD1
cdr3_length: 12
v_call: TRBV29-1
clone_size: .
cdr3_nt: TGCAGCGGCCGCAGGGGGAGCGCTGAAGCTTTCTTT
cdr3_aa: CSGRRGSAEAFF

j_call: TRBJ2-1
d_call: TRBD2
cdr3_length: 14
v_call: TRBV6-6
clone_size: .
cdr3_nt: TGTGCCAGCAGCAGGGCTAGCGGACACAATGAGCAGTTCTTC
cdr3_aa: CASSRASGHNEQFF

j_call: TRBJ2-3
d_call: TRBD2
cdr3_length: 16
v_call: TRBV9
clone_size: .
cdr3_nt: TGTGCCAGCAGCGCCCGTCTAGCGGGAGGAACAGATACGCAGTATTTT
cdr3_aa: CASSARLAGGTDTQYF

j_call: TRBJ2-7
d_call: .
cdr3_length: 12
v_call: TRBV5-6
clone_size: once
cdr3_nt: TGTGCCAGCAGCTCCCAGGGCTACGAGCAGTACTTC
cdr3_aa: CASSSQGYEQYF

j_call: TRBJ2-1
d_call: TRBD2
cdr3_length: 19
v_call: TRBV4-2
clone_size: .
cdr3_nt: TGTGCCAGCAGCCAAGACGGGACTAGCGGGAGTCTCAGCCGGAATGAGCAGTTCTTC
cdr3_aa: CASSQDGTSGSLSRNEQFF

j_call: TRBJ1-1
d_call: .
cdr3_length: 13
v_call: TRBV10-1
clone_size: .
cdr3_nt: TGCGCCAGCGAGGGACGGATGAACACTGAAGCTTTCTTT
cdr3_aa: CASEGRMNTEAFF

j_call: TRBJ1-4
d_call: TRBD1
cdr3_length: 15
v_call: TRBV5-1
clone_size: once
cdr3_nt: TGCGCCAGCAGCCTCCGACAGGGGGTAGAGGAAAAACTGTTTTTT
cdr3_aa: CASSLRQGVEEKLFF

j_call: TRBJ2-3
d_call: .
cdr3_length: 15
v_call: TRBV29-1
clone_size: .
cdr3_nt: TGCAGCGTTGCCGGGGATTTTACTAGCACAGATACGCAGTATTTT
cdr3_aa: CSVAGDFTSTDTQYF

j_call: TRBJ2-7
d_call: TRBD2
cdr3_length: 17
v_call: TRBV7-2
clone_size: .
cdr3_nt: TGTGCCAGCAGCTTAGGATGGCTAGCGGGAGCGTCCTACGAGCAGTACTTC
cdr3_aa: CASSLGWLAGASYEQYF

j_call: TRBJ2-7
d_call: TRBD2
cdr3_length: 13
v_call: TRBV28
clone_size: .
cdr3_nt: TGTGCCAGCAGTTTAGAGGGAGGGTACGAGCAGTACTTC
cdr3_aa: CASSLEGGYEQYF

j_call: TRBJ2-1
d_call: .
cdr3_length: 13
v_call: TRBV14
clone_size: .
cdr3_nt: TGTGCCAGCAGCCCCCGGACGGCCTATCAGCAGTTCTTC
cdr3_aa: CASSPRTAYQQFF

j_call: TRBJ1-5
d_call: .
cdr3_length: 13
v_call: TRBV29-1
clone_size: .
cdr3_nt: TGCAGCGTTGAGGGGGGACTGAATCAGCCCCAGCATTTT
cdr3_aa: CSVEGGLNQPQHF

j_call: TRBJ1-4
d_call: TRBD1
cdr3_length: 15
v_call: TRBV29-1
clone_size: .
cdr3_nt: TGCAGCGTTGAGGGGACAGAAACGGGGAGTGAAAAACTGTTTTTT
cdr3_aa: CSVEGTETGSEKLFF

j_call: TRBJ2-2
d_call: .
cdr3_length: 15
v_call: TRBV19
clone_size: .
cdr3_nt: TGTGCCAGTAGTATACGACAGAGGGACACCGGGGAGCTGTTTTTT
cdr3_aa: CASSIRQRDTGELFF

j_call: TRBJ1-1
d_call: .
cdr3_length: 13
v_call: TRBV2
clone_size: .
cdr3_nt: TGTGCCAGCAATGAAAAATCGGCCCCTGAAGCTTTCTTT
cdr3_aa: CASNEKSAPEAFF

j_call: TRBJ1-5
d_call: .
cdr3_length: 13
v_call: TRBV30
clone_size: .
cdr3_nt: TGTGCCTGGAGTGTGGGCAGGGATCAGCCCCAGCATTTT
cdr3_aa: CAWSVGRDQPQHF

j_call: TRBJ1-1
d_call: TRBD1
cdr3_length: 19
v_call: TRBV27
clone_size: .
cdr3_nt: TGTGCCAGCAGTTTATCATGGTCGCCCGTTCGACAGGGTAACACTGAAGCTTTCTTT
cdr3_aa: CASSLSWSPVRQGNTEAFF

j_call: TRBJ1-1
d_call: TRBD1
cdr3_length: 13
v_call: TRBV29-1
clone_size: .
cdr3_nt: TGCAGCGTGGAGGACAGGGGGAACACTGAAGCTTTCTTT
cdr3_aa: CSVEDRGNTEAFF

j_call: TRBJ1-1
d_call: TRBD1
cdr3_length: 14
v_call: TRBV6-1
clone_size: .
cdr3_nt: TGTGCCAGCAGGAGGGACAGGGCGACTCCTGAAGCTTTCTTT
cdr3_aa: CASRRDRATPEAFF

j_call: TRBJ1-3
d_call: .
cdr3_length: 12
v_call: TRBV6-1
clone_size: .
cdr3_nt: TGTGCCAGCAGTGTGACTGGAAACACCATATATTTT
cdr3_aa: CASSVTGNTIYF

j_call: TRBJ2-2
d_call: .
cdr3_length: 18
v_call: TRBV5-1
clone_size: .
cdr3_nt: TGCGCCAGCAGCTTTCTCTCAATGGTGGGCGGAACTACCGGGGAGCTGTTTTTT
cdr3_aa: CASSFLSMVGGTTGELFF

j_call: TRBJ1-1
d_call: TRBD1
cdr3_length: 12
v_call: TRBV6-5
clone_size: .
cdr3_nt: TGTGCCAGCAGGACAGGGGCCACTGAAGCTTTCTTT
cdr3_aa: CASRTGATEAFF

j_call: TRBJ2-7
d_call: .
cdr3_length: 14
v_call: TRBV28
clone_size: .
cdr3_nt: TGTGCCAGCAGTTTGGGGGCGGGTTTCGACGAGCAGTACTTC
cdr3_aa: CASSLGAGFDEQYF

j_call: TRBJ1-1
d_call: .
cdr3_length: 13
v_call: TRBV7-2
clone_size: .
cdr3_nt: TGTGCCAGCAGCTTAGGGTGGGACACTGAAGCTTTCTTT
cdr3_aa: CASSLGWDTEAFF

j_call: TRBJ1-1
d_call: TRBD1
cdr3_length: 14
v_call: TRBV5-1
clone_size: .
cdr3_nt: TGCGCCAGCAGCTCGGCGGGACAGGGCACTGAAGCTTTCTTT
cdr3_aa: CASSSAGQGTEAFF

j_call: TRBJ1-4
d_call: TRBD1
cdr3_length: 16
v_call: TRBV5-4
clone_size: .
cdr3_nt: TGTGCCAGCAGCCCCGGGACAGGGCTGACTAATGAAAAACTGTTTTTT
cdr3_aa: CASSPGTGLTNEKLFF

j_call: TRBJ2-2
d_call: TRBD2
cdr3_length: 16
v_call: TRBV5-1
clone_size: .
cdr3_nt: TGCGCCAGCAGCCCGGGACTAGCGGGAGGAACCGGGGAGCTGTTTTTT
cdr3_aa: CASSPGLAGGTGELFF

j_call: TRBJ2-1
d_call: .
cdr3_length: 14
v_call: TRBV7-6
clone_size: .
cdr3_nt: TGTGCCAGCAGCTTAGGAGTCGCGGGGAATGAGCAGTTCTTC
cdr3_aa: CASSLGVAGNEQFF

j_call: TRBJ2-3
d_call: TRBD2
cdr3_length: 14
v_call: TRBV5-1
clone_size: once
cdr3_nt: TGCGCCAGCAGGACTAGCGGGAGCACAGATACGCAGTATTTT
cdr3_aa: CASRTSGSTDTQYF

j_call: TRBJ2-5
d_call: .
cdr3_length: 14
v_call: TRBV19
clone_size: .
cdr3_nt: TGTGCCAGTAGTATAGAGGGGCTCCAAGAGACCCAGTACTTC
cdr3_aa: CASSIEGLQETQYF